This TCR beta chain was recorded in a study of regulatory T cells in long-lasting Graves disease (dated by TCRdb to the early 2020s). For the study in its entirety: Newly diagnosed Graves' disease patients had taken antithyroid drugs for less than 3 months. Patients with persistent Graves' disease were compared with patients with newly diagnosed Graves' disease using TCR sequencing and RNA sequencing of peripheral blood. The study was registered as a clinical trial and conducted in China. A total of around 35 samples underwent TCR sequencing, from roughly 13 patients with persistent Graves' disease and 20 or so patients with newly diagnosed Graves' disease. Study-wide conclusions, independent of this receptor: Persistent Graves' disease patients showed lower TCR Shannon entropy and fewer highly expanded clones than newly diagnosed patients, suggesting clonal expansion. The authors acknowledged the small sample size as a limitation that may reduce accuracy. Persistent disease showed preferential use of TRBV28, TRBJ1-2 and TRBJ2-5, whereas newly diagnosed disease favored TRBV20-1 and TRBJ2-1. Sequencing and analysis were restricted to the TCR beta chain. A larger number of public clonotypes was shared among persistent patients (about 2,700) than among newly diagnosed patients (roughly 930). Only peripheral blood was studied, because thyroid tissue, the primary lesion, was inaccessible.

There are many counts of this clonotype. The specificity of this receptor is unknown. No base quality values were provided; no much bigger clone lies one nucleotide off. Including the terminal cysteine and phenylalanine, the CDR3 comprises 13 residues. CDR3 DNA only is kept here, 39 bases in frame from base 1. The junction shows trimming of 6 bases on V and 1 base on J, plus 9 bases between the germline ends. The sample's time point label is to be understood as: newly diagnosed GD, antithyroid drugs for less than 3 months. For both TCR sequencing and RNA sequencing, RNA was extracted from PBMCs in TRIzol. The diagnosis of Graves' disease followed American Thyroid Association guidelines. Patients were recruited from an endocrinology department in Xi'an, China. Each patient gave about 9.1 milliliters of peripheral blood, collected in an EDTA anticoagulant tube. Ficoll Paque Plus density gradient separation was used to isolate PBMCs, and no additional T cell sorting was done. An Agilent 2100 Bioanalyzer and agarose gel were used to check RNA quality, and a NanoDrop 2000 was used to measure RNA concentration.

Library creation used multiplex PCR. The instrument was an Illumina HiSeq 4000. CDR3 regions were amplified by Arm-PCR with iRepertoire HTBI primers to construct TCR beta libraries. Gel purification was performed on PCR products prior to sequencing. For the original study's pipeline: Across samples, 60 to 70 TRBV and roughly 15 TRBJ segments were identified and used for gene usage analysis of CDR3 amino acid clonotypes. COPE and FqMerger were used to merge filtered high-quality paired reads into contigs. BLAST was used to align contigs to the IMGT TRBV, TRBD and TRBJ reference genes, and CDR3 was defined following IMGT. Any clonotype with a frequency above 0.1% was classified as a highly expanded clone. Shannon entropy was used to measure repertoire diversity, and the Gini coefficient was used to measure V-J evenness. A clonotype found in more than one individual was treated as public. TCRdb trimmed the raw reads at Q25, called clones with MiXCR and kept productive beta chains. Under each unique CDR3 protein, matching rows form one entry showing the most common genes and DNA. These V and J calls originate from TCRdb's pipeline instead of the authors' own analysis. The sample table lists over 200,000 distinct CDR3 sequences, about 17% of them with a count of one. Clones ranked in the top ten supply around 20% of the sample.

The chain joins TRBV12-3 or TRBV12-4 to TRBJ1-1; the D gene is not confidently resolved. The sequenced sample was peripheral blood mononuclear cells (PBMCs), obtained at new diagnosis, from a patient treated with antithyroid drugs. The clonotype was recovered from a female donor with Graves disease. The CDR3 is CASSTTANTEAFF. In nucleotides, the sequence is TGTGCCAGCAGCACAACAGCGAACACTGAAGCTTTCTTT.